The TCR beta chain under discussion was sequenced for a study of OX40 agonist ivuxolimab in advanced cancers. Study in general: Patients in dose escalation had liver, melanoma, kidney or head and neck cancers. Study results and caveats: Within 6 weeks, CD4+ and CD8+ blood T cells expanded clonally at 0.1 to 3.0 mg/kg.

Profiled with immunoSEQ multiplex PCR; TCRdb holds only in-frame clones, not every one. This sample has some 130,000 clones, with 75% to 90% found just once. Germline V gene data show CDR1 as MNHEY and CDR2 as SVGAGI. V dropped 8 bases and J dropped 1 base, with 11 bases sitting between them. CDR3 size: 13 residues. For this clone: Its antigen remains unidentified.

The chain links TRBV6-5 to TRBJ2-5, with D perhaps TRBD2 (5 bases). This TCR derives from an adult with an advanced solid tumor such as melanoma, head and neck, liver or kidney cancer. Sequenced here: CD4+ or CD8+ T cells sorted from blood, sampled in a trial of the OX40 agonist ivuxolimab. CDR3 amino acids: CASYGLSQETQYF. In nucleotides, the CDR3 is TGTGCCAGCTACGGACTGAGCCAAGAGACCCAGTACTTC.